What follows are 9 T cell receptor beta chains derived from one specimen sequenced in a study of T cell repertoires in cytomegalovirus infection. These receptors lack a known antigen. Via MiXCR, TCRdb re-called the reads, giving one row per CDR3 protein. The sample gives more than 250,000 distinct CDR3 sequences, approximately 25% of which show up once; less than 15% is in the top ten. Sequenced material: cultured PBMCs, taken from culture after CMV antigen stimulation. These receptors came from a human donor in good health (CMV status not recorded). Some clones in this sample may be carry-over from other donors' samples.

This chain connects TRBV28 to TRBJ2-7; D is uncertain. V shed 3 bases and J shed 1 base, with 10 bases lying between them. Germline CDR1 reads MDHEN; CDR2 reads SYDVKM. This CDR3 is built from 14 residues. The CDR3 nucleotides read TGTGCCAGCAGTTTTTCACTTACTTCCTACGAGCAGTACTTC. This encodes CASSFSLTSYEQYF. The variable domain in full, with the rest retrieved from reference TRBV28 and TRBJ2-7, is DVKVTQSSRYLVKRTGEKVFLECVQDMDHENMFWYRQDPGLGLRLIYFSYDVKMKEKGDIPEGYSVSREKKERFSLILESASTNQTSMYLCASSFSLTSYEQYFGPGTRLTVT.

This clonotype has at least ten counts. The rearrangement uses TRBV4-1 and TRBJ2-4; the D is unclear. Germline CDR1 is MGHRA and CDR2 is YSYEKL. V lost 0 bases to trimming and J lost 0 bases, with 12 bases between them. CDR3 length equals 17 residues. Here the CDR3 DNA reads TGCGCCAGCAGCCAAGATTGGGCCCCCATAGCCAAAAACATTCAGTACTTC. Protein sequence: CASSQDWAPIAKNIQYF.

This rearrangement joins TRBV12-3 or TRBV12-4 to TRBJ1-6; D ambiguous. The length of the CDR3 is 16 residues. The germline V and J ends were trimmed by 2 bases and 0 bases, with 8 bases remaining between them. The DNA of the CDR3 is TGTGCCAGCAGTTTACCGCCTAGCTCCTATAATTCACCCCTCCACTTT. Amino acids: CASSLPPSSYNSPLHF.

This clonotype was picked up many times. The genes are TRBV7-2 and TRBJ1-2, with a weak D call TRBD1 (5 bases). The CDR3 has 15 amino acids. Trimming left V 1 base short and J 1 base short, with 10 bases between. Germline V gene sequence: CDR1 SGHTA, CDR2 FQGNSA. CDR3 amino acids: CASSLEAGLNYGYTF. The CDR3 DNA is TGTGCCAGCAGCTTAGAAGCGGGACTTAACTATGGCTACACCTTC.

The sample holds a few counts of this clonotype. The CDR3 here is CSPLGGGIASTDTQYF. CDR3 nucleotides: TGCAGCCCGTTGGGTGGCGGGATCGCTAGCACAGATACGCAGTATTTT. This rearrangement joins TRBV20-1 to TRBJ2-3; D is perhaps TRBD2 (6 bases). The germline CDR1 and CDR2 sequences are DFQATT and SNEGSKA (reference sequence). The CDR3 is 16 residues long.

CDR3 region: CASRGSGRGRPPAYF. The DNA for the CDR3 is TGTGCCAGCAGGGGGTCGGGGCGCGGGAGGCCCCCGGCGTACTTC. The chain is built from TRBV6-2 or TRBV6-3 and TRBJ2-5; 8 nucleotides line up with TRBD2. Germline values: CDR1 MNHEY, CDR2 SVGEGT. This CDR3 comprises 15 residues. V was clipped by 6 bases and J by 13 bases; unmatched bases: 19.

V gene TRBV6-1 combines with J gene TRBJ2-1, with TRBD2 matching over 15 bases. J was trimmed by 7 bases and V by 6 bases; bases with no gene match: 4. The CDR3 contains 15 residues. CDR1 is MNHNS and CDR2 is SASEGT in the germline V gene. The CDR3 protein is CASRVGLAGGNEQFF. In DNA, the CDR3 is TGTGCCAGCAGAGTCGGACTAGCGGGAGGGAATGAGCAGTTCTTC.

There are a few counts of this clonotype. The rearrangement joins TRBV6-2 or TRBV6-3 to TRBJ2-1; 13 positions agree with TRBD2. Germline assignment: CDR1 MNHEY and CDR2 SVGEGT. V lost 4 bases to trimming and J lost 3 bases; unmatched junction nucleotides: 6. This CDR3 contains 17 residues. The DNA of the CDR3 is TGTGCCAGCAGTTTCGAGACTAGCGGGAGGATCTACAATGAGCAGTTCTTC. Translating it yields CASSFETSGRIYNEQFF.

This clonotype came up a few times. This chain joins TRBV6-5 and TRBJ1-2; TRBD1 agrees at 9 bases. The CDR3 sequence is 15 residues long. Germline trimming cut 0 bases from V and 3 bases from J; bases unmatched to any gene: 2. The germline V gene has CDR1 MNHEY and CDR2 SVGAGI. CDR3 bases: TGTGCCAGCAGTTACTCAAGGACAGGGGACTATGGCTACACCTTC. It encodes CASSYSRTGDYGYTF.